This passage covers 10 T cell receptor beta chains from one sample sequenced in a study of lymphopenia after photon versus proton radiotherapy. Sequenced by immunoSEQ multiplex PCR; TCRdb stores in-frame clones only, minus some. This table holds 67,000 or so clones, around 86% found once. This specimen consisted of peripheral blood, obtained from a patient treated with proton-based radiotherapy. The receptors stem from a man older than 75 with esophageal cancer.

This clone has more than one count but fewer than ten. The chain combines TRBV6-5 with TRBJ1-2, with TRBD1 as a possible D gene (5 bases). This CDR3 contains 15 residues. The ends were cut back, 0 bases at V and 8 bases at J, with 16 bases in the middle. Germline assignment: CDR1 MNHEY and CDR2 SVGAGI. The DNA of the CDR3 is TGTGCCAGCAGTTACTCGAGTGAAAGGGGATGGGGCTACACCTTC. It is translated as CASSYSSERGWGYTF.

In DNA, the CDR3 is TGTGCCAGTAGTCCCGGGACAGGGGGCGTGGAGACCCAGTACTTC. This encodes CASSPGTGGVETQYF. This sequence joins TRBV19 and TRBJ2-5; TRBD1 matches at 12 bases. CDR1 and CDR2 (germline): LNHDA, SQIVND (reference sequence). The CDR3 has 15 residues. V lost 5 bases and J lost 5; bases outside the gene matches: 6.

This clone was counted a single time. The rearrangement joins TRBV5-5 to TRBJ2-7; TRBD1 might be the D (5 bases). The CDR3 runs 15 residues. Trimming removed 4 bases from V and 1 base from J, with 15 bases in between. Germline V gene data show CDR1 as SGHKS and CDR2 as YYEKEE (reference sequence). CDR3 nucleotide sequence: TGTGCCAGCAGCACGACAGAGAATCCTTCCTACGAGCAGTACTTC. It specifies CASSTTENPSYEQYF.

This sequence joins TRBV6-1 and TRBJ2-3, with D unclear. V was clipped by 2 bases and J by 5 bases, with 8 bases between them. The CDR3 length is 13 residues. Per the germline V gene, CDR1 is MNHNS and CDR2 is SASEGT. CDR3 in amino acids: CASSEIRRDTQYF. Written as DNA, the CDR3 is TGTGCCAGCAGTGAAATTCGGCGAGATACGCAGTATTTT.

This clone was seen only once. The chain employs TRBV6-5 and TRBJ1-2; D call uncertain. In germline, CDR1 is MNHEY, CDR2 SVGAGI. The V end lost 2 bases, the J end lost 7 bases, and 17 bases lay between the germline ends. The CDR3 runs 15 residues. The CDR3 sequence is CASSYSSLRSAGYTF. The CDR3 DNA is TGTGCCAGCAGTTACAGTTCCCTTAGATCAGCTGGCTACACCTTC.

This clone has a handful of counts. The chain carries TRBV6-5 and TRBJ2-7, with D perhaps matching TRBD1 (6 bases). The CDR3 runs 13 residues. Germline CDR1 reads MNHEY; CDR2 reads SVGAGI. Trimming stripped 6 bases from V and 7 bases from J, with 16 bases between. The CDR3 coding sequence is TGTGCCAGCAGAAACCCAGGGGCCGGGGAGCAGTACTTC. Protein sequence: CASRNPGAGEQYF.

The CDR3 loop is CASSGEYATGYEQYF. CDR3 coding DNA: TGTGCCAGCAGCGGAGAGTACGCAACGGGCTACGAGCAGTACTTC. The genes are TRBV9 and TRBJ2-7; D gene ambiguous. Germline values: CDR1 SGDLS, CDR2 YYNGEE. The CDR3 extends over 15 amino acids. The ends were cut back, 3 bases at V and 3 bases at J, with 16 bases in the middle.

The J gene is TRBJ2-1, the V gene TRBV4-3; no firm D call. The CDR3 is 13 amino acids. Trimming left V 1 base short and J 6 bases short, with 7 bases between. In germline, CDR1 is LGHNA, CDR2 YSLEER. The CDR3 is CASSQGSTNEQFF. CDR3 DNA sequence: TGCGCCAGCAGCCAAGGGTCGACCAATGAGCAGTTCTTC.

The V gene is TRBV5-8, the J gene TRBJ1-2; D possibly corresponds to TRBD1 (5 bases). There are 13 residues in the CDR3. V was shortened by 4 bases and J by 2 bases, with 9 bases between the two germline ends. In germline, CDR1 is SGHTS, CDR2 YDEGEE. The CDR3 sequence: CASSPDTNYGYTF. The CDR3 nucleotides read TGTGCCAGCAGCCCGGACACAAACTATGGCTACACCTTC.

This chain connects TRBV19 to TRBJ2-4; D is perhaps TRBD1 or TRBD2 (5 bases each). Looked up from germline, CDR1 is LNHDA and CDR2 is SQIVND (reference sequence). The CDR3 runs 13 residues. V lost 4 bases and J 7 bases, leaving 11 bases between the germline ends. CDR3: CASSRDPWNIQYF. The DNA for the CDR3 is TGTGCCAGTAGTAGGGACCCTTGGAACATTCAGTACTTC.